This is a list of T cell receptor beta chains from one sample in a study of CD8+ T cells in alopecia areata. Assay: immunoSEQ multiplex PCR; the TCRdb copy retains only in-frame clones and omits some. This table holds 150,000 to 200,000 clones, less than 65% found once. The sample consisted of CD4+ T cells sorted from blood, taken at week 24, from a patient treated with tofacitinib. All receptors derive from a human donor with alopecia areata. The CDR3 runs from the conserved cysteine through the conserved F or W. Fields, in order: clone size, D gene, J gene, V gene, CDR3 protein, CDR3 DNA. A D gene is named only where the DNA matches it firmly. Size values are once, few and many counts, or a class for expanded clones, and some rows have none.

clone size: -
D gene: -
J gene: TRBJ1-1
V gene: TRBV12-5
CDR3 protein: CASGTGTKEAFF
CDR3 DNA: TGTGCTAGTGGCACCGGGACCAAAGAAGCTTTCTTT

clone size: few
D gene: -
J gene: TRBJ2-1
V gene: TRBV4-3
CDR3 protein: CASSQVGSANEQFF
CDR3 DNA: TGCGCCAGCAGCCAAGTCGGAAGCGCCAATGAGCAGTTCTTC

clone size: -
D gene: -
J gene: TRBJ2-5
V gene: TRBV30
CDR3 protein: CAWSVSEWKTQYF
CDR3 DNA: TGTGCCTGGAGTGTATCTGAGTGGAAGACCCAGTACTTC

clone size: -
D gene: -
J gene: TRBJ1-6
V gene: TRBV25-1
CDR3 protein: CASSHRDNTLFSPLHF
CDR3 DNA: TGTGCCAGCAGTCACCGGGACAACACTCTATTTTCACCCCTCCACTTT

clone size: -
D gene: -
J gene: TRBJ2-7
V gene: TRBV6-5
CDR3 protein: CASTRGEANEQYF
CDR3 DNA: TGTGCCAGCACCCGAGGAGAGGCCAACGAGCAGTACTTC

clone size: -
D gene: -
J gene: TRBJ1-5
V gene: TRBV23-1
CDR3 protein: CASSRNGIRDTNQPQHF
CDR3 DNA: TGCGCCAGCAGCCGAAATGGCATACGGGACACCAATCAGCCCCAGCATTTT

clone size: few
D gene: -
J gene: TRBJ2-2
V gene: TRBV10-3
CDR3 protein: CAINRQPNTGELFF
CDR3 DNA: TGTGCCATCAATCGACAGCCGAACACCGGGGAGCTGTTTTTT

clone size: few
D gene: -
J gene: TRBJ2-7
V gene: TRBV28
CDR3 protein: CASSSDGRQYF
CDR3 DNA: TGTGCCAGCAGTTCGGACGGGCGCCAGTACTTC

clone size: few
D gene: -
J gene: TRBJ2-7
V gene: TRBV29-1
CDR3 protein: CSTGDSYEQYF
CDR3 DNA: TGCAGCACGGGGGACTCCTACGAGCAGTACTTC

clone size: once
D gene: -
J gene: TRBJ2-7
V gene: TRBV29-1
CDR3 protein: CSVEDDSTYEQYF
CDR3 DNA: TGCAGCGTTGAAGATGACAGTACCTACGAGCAGTACTTC

clone size: -
D gene: -
J gene: TRBJ2-7
V gene: TRBV4-1
CDR3 protein: CASSQTLGEEQYF
CDR3 DNA: TGCGCCAGCAGCCAGACATTGGGGGAGGAGCAGTACTTC

clone size: many
D gene: -
J gene: TRBJ2-3
V gene: TRBV6-5
CDR3 protein: CASSYSGGPTDTQYF
CDR3 DNA: TGTGCCAGCAGTTACTCGGGGGGGCCCACAGATACGCAGTATTTT

clone size: -
D gene: -
J gene: TRBJ2-1
V gene: TRBV29-1
CDR3 protein: CSVAKSPQGSYNEQFF
CDR3 DNA: TGCAGCGTTGCCAAATCTCCCCAGGGGTCCTACAATGAGCAGTTCTTC

clone size: -
D gene: -
J gene: TRBJ2-1
V gene: TRBV30
CDR3 protein: CAWSVGRVNEQFF
CDR3 DNA: TGTGCCTGGAGTGTCGGCAGGGTCAATGAGCAGTTCTTC

clone size: -
D gene: -
J gene: TRBJ2-6
V gene: TRBV30
CDR3 protein: CAWSVVRVLGSGANVLTF
CDR3 DNA: TGTGCCTGGAGTGTTGTCAGGGTTTTAGGGTCTGGGGCCAACGTCCTGACTTTC

clone size: few
D gene: -
J gene: TRBJ2-1
V gene: TRBV14
CDR3 protein: CASSQVGRRGPDYEQFF
CDR3 DNA: TGTGCCAGCAGCCAAGTAGGACGACGCGGGCCAGATTATGAGCAGTTCTTC

clone size: -
D gene: -
J gene: TRBJ2-5
V gene: TRBV6-5
CDR3 protein: CASSYSGQETQYF
CDR3 DNA: TGTGCCAGCAGTTACTCGGGTCAAGAGACCCAGTACTTC

clone size: few
D gene: -
J gene: TRBJ2-4
V gene: TRBV29-1
CDR3 protein: CSVSLRAKNIQYF
CDR3 DNA: TGCAGCGTGAGCCTGAGGGCCAAAAACATTCAGTACTTC

clone size: -
D gene: -
J gene: TRBJ2-7
V gene: TRBV6-5
CDR3 protein: CASRAIHEQYF
CDR3 DNA: TGTGCCAGCAGGGCTATCCACGAGCAGTACTTC

clone size: once
D gene: -
J gene: TRBJ2-7
V gene: TRBV5-1
CDR3 protein: CASSLEQAYYEQYF
CDR3 DNA: TGCGCCAGCAGCTTGGAACAGGCGTACTACGAGCAGTACTTC

clone size: few
D gene: -
J gene: TRBJ1-1
V gene: TRBV5-1
CDR3 protein: CASSPWGTTEAFF
CDR3 DNA: TGCGCCAGCAGCCCTTGGGGAACAACTGAAGCTTTCTTT

clone size: once
D gene: -
J gene: TRBJ2-5
V gene: TRBV6-1
CDR3 protein: CASSSQETQYF
CDR3 DNA: TGTGCCAGCAGTAGCCAAGAGACCCAGTACTTC

clone size: -
D gene: -
J gene: TRBJ1-2
V gene: TRBV25-1
CDR3 protein: CASSELTESNYGYTF
CDR3 DNA: TGTGCCAGCAGTGAATTAACCGAATCTAACTATGGCTACACCTTC

clone size: few
D gene: -
J gene: TRBJ2-1
V gene: TRBV5-6
CDR3 protein: CASSLARGEQFF
CDR3 DNA: TGTGCCAGCAGCTTGGCCCGAGGTGAGCAGTTCTTC

clone size: -
D gene: -
J gene: TRBJ2-2
V gene: TRBV4-3
CDR3 protein: CASSQETRETGELFF
CDR3 DNA: TGCGCCAGCAGCCAAGAGACCAGGGAGACCGGGGAGCTGTTTTTT

clone size: -
D gene: -
J gene: TRBJ2-1
V gene: TRBV6-6
CDR3 protein: CASSYGLPGVMDEQFF
CDR3 DNA: TGTGCCAGCAGTTACGGTCTTCCGGGGGTCATGGATGAGCAGTTCTTC

clone size: few
D gene: -
J gene: TRBJ2-7
V gene: TRBV2
CDR3 protein: CASSEGGEEQYF
CDR3 DNA: TGTGCCAGCAGTGAAGGGGGAGAAGAGCAGTACTTC

clone size: -
D gene: -
J gene: TRBJ2-1
V gene: TRBV27
CDR3 protein: CASTSAGGQFF
CDR3 DNA: TGTGCCAGCACCTCTGCGGGTGGGCAGTTCTTC

clone size: -
D gene: -
J gene: TRBJ1-6
V gene: TRBV29-1
CDR3 protein: CSAIPGTEDSPLHF
CDR3 DNA: TGCAGCGCCATCCCCGGGACTGAGGATTCACCCCTCCACTTT

clone size: few
D gene: -
J gene: TRBJ2-2
V gene: TRBV30
CDR3 protein: CAWSPDLAGELFF
CDR3 DNA: TGTGCCTGGAGTCCCGACCTGGCCGGGGAGCTGTTTTTT

clone size: few
D gene: -
J gene: TRBJ1-4
V gene: TRBV29-1
CDR3 protein: CSVEKNEKLFF
CDR3 DNA: TGCAGCGTTGAAAAGAATGAAAAACTGTTTTTT

clone size: -
D gene: TRBD1
J gene: TRBJ2-2
V gene: TRBV7-6
CDR3 protein: CASSLGQGATGELFF
CDR3 DNA: TGTGCCAGCAGCTTAGGACAGGGGGCCACCGGGGAGCTGTTTTTT

clone size: once
D gene: -
J gene: TRBJ2-7
V gene: TRBV5-1
CDR3 protein: CASSLVGRPYEQYF
CDR3 DNA: TGCGCCAGCAGCTTGGTGGGCAGACCCTACGAGCAGTACTTC

clone size: -
D gene: -
J gene: TRBJ2-1
V gene: TRBV29-1
CDR3 protein: CSVIQGSNEQFF
CDR3 DNA: TGCAGCGTCATACAGGGCTCCAATGAGCAGTTCTTC

clone size: -
D gene: -
J gene: TRBJ1-1
V gene: TRBV29-1
CDR3 protein: CSVEGQRGEAEAFF
CDR3 DNA: TGCAGCGTTGAAGGGCAGCGGGGAGAGGCTGAAGCTTTCTTT

clone size: -
D gene: -
J gene: TRBJ2-1
V gene: TRBV30
CDR3 protein: CPQGAGTGEQFF
CDR3 DNA: TGCCCACAGGGTGCGGGGACGGGGGAGCAGTTCTTC

clone size: -
D gene: -
J gene: TRBJ1-1
V gene: TRBV25-1
CDR3 protein: CASRQDGGTEAFF
CDR3 DNA: TGTGCCAGCAGACAGGACGGAGGGACTGAAGCTTTCTTT

clone size: -
D gene: -
J gene: TRBJ1-2
V gene: TRBV6-1
CDR3 protein: CASNQGPNYGYTF
CDR3 DNA: TGTGCCAGCAATCAGGGTCCTAACTATGGCTACACCTTC

clone size: once
D gene: -
J gene: TRBJ2-2
V gene: TRBV30
CDR3 protein: CAWTWRNTGELFF
CDR3 DNA: TGTGCCTGGACTTGGCGGAACACCGGGGAGCTGTTTTTT

clone size: -
D gene: -
J gene: TRBJ1-2
V gene: TRBV25-1
CDR3 protein: CASSGMGATYGYTF
CDR3 DNA: TGTGCCAGCAGTGGTATGGGCGCTACCTATGGCTACACCTTC

clone size: -
D gene: -
J gene: TRBJ2-6
V gene: TRBV7-2
CDR3 protein: CASSYQGGGANVLTF
CDR3 DNA: TGTGCCAGCAGCTACCAGGGTGGTGGGGCCAACGTCCTGACTTTC

clone size: -
D gene: -
J gene: TRBJ2-3
V gene: TRBV18
CDR3 protein: CASSPGTHSTDTQYF
CDR3 DNA: TGTGCCAGCTCACCTGGGACACATAGCACAGATACGCAGTATTTT

clone size: once
D gene: TRBD2
J gene: TRBJ2-7
V gene: TRBV5-6
CDR3 protein: CASSGQVSGGAYEQYF
CDR3 DNA: TGTGCCAGCAGCGGACAAGTGAGCGGGGGGGCCTACGAGCAGTACTTC

clone size: -
D gene: TRBD2
J gene: TRBJ2-3
V gene: TRBV2
CDR3 protein: CASSGSGGPTDTQYF
CDR3 DNA: TGTGCCAGCAGTGGCAGCGGGGGACCCACAGATACGCAGTATTTT

clone size: -
D gene: -
J gene: TRBJ2-7
V gene: TRBV27
CDR3 protein: CASSLQVPRRASLYEQYF
CDR3 DNA: TGTGCCAGCAGTTTACAAGTTCCTCGGCGGGCCTCTCTATACGAGCAGTACTTC

clone size: few
D gene: -
J gene: TRBJ1-1
V gene: TRBV7-9
CDR3 protein: CASSLPVNTEAFF
CDR3 DNA: TGTGCCAGCAGCTTACCGGTGAACACTGAAGCTTTCTTT

clone size: -
D gene: -
J gene: TRBJ1-1
V gene: TRBV30
CDR3 protein: CAWSRTDNTEAFF
CDR3 DNA: TGTGCCTGGAGTAGGACAGATAACACTGAAGCTTTCTTT

clone size: -
D gene: TRBD1
J gene: TRBJ1-3
V gene: TRBV29-1
CDR3 protein: CSVQTGAGNTIYF
CDR3 DNA: TGCAGCGTACAAACAGGGGCTGGAAACACCATATATTTT

clone size: -
D gene: TRBD1
J gene: TRBJ1-5
V gene: TRBV7-2
CDR3 protein: CASSRQGDQPQHF
CDR3 DNA: TGTGCCAGCAGCAGACAGGGAGATCAGCCCCAGCATTTT

clone size: -
D gene: -
J gene: TRBJ2-7
V gene: TRBV5-1
CDR3 protein: CASSSGSPRDEQYF
CDR3 DNA: TGCGCCAGCAGTTCCGGGTCCCCTCGGGACGAGCAGTACTTC

clone size: -
D gene: -
J gene: TRBJ2-1
V gene: TRBV18
CDR3 protein: CASSTISASYNEQFF
CDR3 DNA: TGTGCCAGCTCAACAATTAGCGCCTCCTACAATGAGCAGTTCTTC

clone size: few
D gene: -
J gene: TRBJ1-5
V gene: TRBV7-9
CDR3 protein: CASSSPDSQPQHF
CDR3 DNA: TGTGCCAGCAGCTCGCCTGATTCTCAGCCCCAGCATTTT

clone size: -
D gene: -
J gene: TRBJ1-1
V gene: TRBV29-1
CDR3 protein: CSASDWNTEAFF
CDR3 DNA: TGCAGCGCCTCCGACTGGAACACTGAAGCTTTCTTT

clone size: few
D gene: TRBD1
J gene: TRBJ1-2
V gene: TRBV30
CDR3 protein: CAWRPGTGGYGYTF
CDR3 DNA: TGTGCCTGGCGTCCCGGGACAGGGGGCTATGGCTACACCTTC